The 19 T cell receptor beta chains presented below share a single source sample, sequenced in a study of T cells in Graves' hyperthyroidism and ophthalmopathy. From RNA transcripts, TCR beta CDR3 regions were amplified. The TCR CDR3 first-round RT-PCR relied on the HTBI primer set. TCRdb re-analysed the multiplex PCR reads in MiXCR, keeping a single row per CDR3 protein. The sample lists over 700,000 distinct CDR3 sequences; 30% to 40% were seen once. What was sequenced was blood. These receptors were obtained from a woman between 40 and 50 years old with Graves' hyperthyroidism.

The sample holds many counts of this clonotype. One base away lies a much larger clone, so this may be a sequencing read error. CDR3 DNA sequence: TGTGCCAGCAGCTTACGGTGGAACACTGAAGCTTTCTTT. It translates to CASSLRWNTEAFF. This rearrangement joins TRBV5-1 to TRBJ1-1; D not certain. CDR1 and CDR2 from the germline V gene are SGHRS and YFSETQ. The length of the CDR3 is 13 residues.

This clonotype was seen a handful of times. The chain recombines TRBV7-2 with TRBJ1-6, with 7 bases that match TRBD1. Trimming at V came to 5 bases and at J to 7 bases, leaving 8 bases not matched to a gene. CDR1 and CDR2 from the germline V gene are SGHTA and FQGNSA. This CDR3 spans 15 amino acids. The CDR3 sequence: CASSPPAGGNSPLHF. The CDR3 DNA follows: TGTGCCAGCAGCCCCCCGGCAGGGGGAAATTCACCCCTCCACTTT.

V usage is TRBV6-2 or TRBV6-3 and J usage is TRBJ1-1; 8 nucleotides match TRBD1. J lost 5 bases, V lost 8 bases, and 7 bases had no gene match. In germline, CDR1 is MNHEY, CDR2 SVGEGT. The CDR3 extends over 13 amino acids. DNA of the CDR3: TGTGCCAGCGGGGCGACAGGGGAGACTGAAGCTTTCTTT. Translation: CASGATGETEAFF.

The chain joins TRBV12-3 or TRBV12-4 to TRBJ1-2; D not resolved. The CDR3 sequence is 14 residues long. Trimming stripped 3 bases from V and 4 bases from J, with 12 bases between. The DNA of the CDR3 is TGTGCCAGCAGTTTGAGGAGGCAAGTCTATGGCTACACCTTC. As protein: CASSLRRQVYGYTF.

Many counts were recorded for this clonotype. The chain combines TRBV15 with TRBJ1-2; TRBD1 is a possible D gene (5 bases). CDR3 length equals 17 residues. Trimming cost V 1 base and J 0 bases, with 15 bases left between them. Germline CDR1 reads LNHNV; CDR2 reads YYDKDF (reference sequence). In DNA form, the CDR3 reads TGTGCCACCAGCAGAGTAATCAGGCAGGGAGCTAACTATGGCTACACCTTC. It encodes CATSRVIRQGANYGYTF.

The chain joins TRBV7-2 to TRBJ2-7; D might be TRBD2 (6 bases). The CDR3 sequence is 17 residues long. Germline values: CDR1 SGHTA, CDR2 FQGNSA. The V end lost 1 base, the J end lost 6 bases, and 22 bases lay between the germline ends. CDR3 bases: TGTGCCAGCAGCTTAGGCACTAGCAGCGCCCCCCTGGGCGAGCAGTACTTC. Its protein product is CASSLGTSSAPLGEQYF.

The genes are TRBV12-5 and TRBJ1-2; TRBD1 might be the D (6 bases). Trimming left V 0 bases short and J 6 bases short, with 14 bases between. The CDR3 sequence is 15 residues long. The germline V gene has CDR1 LGHNT and CDR2 FRNRAP. The CDR3, as DNA: TGTGCTAGTGGTTTGGTAGGGGGGGCGGATAATGGCTACACCTTC. Amino acid sequence: CASGLVGGADNGYTF.

This clonotype appeared a few times. The chain uses TRBV12-3 or TRBV12-4 and TRBJ2-5; D could derive from TRBD1 or TRBD2 (5 bases each). This CDR3 has 16 amino acids. The V gene lost 5 bases and the J gene lost 0 bases, with 16 bases spanning the gap. In nucleotides, the CDR3 is TGTGCCAGCAGTAAGGAGGTGGGGCGGTACCAAGAGACCCAGTACTTC. It specifies CASSKEVGRYQETQYF.

This clonotype was recorded once. The genes are TRBV29-1 and TRBJ2-7; tentative D call: TRBD1 (6 bases). The germline V and J ends were trimmed by 1 base and 2 bases, with 12 bases remaining between them. Germline V gene lookup returns CDR1 SQVTM and CDR2 ANQGSEA. The CDR3 runs 14 residues. The CDR3 DNA reads as TGCAGCGTTGAAGGCCCAGGGGTACCCTACGAGCAGTACTTC. It translates to CSVEGPGVPYEQYF.

The J gene is TRBJ1-5, the V gene TRBV6-2 or TRBV6-3, with D unclear. The ends were cut back, 2 bases at V and 5 bases at J, with 10 bases in the middle. Germline CDR1 reads MNHEY; CDR2 reads SVGEGT. This CDR3 is built from 14 residues. The CDR3 nucleotides read TGTGCCAGCAGTTACCCGGGTTGGGATCAGCCCCAGCATTTT. This gives the protein CASSYPGWDQPQHF.

This clonotype was observed a handful of times. The genes are TRBV7-9 and TRBJ2-7, with 10 bases lining up with TRBD1. From germline, CDR1 is SEHNR and CDR2 FQNEAQ (reference sequence). V shed 5 bases and J 4 bases; nucleotides not matched to a gene: 8. This CDR3 region has 15 residues. The CDR3 DNA follows: TGTGCCAGCAGCCAAGCGGGGGACAGGGGATACGAGCAGTACTTC. Translating gives CASSQAGDRGYEQYF.

The chain combines TRBV4-3 with TRBJ1-6; unclear D gene. The germline V and J ends were trimmed by 2 bases and 3 bases, with 14 bases remaining between them. Germline-derived CDR1 and CDR2 are LGHNA and YSLEER. This CDR3 contains 17 residues. The CDR3 protein is CASSQITDKYYNSPLHF. The CDR3 bases are TGCGCCAGCAGCCAAATTACAGACAAGTACTATAATTCACCCCTCCACTTT.

The sample holds many counts of this clonotype. The chain couples TRBV24-1 to TRBJ2-2, with TRBD1 as a possible D gene (7 bases). This CDR3 is 15 amino acids long. Trimming took 6 bases from V and 8 from J, leaving 18 bases between them. Germline V CDR1 and CDR2: KGHDR, SFDVKD. This CDR3 is CATSRGDRLRGELFF. CDR3 bases: TGTGCCACCAGTAGGGGGGACAGACTACGTGGGGAGCTGTTTTTT.

This clonotype was picked up a small number of times. This chain links TRBV19 with TRBJ2-7, with 7 bases that match TRBD1. The CDR3 totals 14 residues. V trimming: 9 bases; J trimming: 2 bases; junction bases outside the gene matches: 10. CDR1 and CDR2 from the germline V gene are LNHDA and SQIVND (reference sequence). In nucleotides, the CDR3 is TGTGCCAGCTCCAACAGGGGAGATACCTACGAGCAGTACTTC. Encoded protein: CASSNRGDTYEQYF.

Only a few counts were recorded for this clonotype. V is TRBV6-5 and J is TRBJ2-6; 9 bases map to TRBD2. Germline CDR1 and CDR2: MNHEY and SVGAGI. This CDR3 comprises 20 residues. Losses at the gene ends were 0 bases for V and 2 bases for J; bases not matched to a gene: 11. CDR3: CASSYSGLAGRSTGANVLTF. The CDR3 nucleotides are TGTGCCAGCAGTTACTCGGGGCTAGCGGGGAGGTCTACTGGGGCCAACGTCCTGACTTTC.

At least ten counts were recorded for this clonotype. This CDR3 is CASSERDRPNTEAFF. As DNA, the CDR3 is TGTGCCAGCAGTGAAAGAGACAGACCGAACACTGAAGCTTTCTTT. The rearrangement joins TRBV25-1 to TRBJ1-1; D possibly corresponds to TRBD1 (5 bases). The CDR3 covers 15 residues. V lost 2 bases and J lost 1, with 11 bases in between. Germline V gene sequence: CDR1 MGHDK, CDR2 SYGVNS.

This clonotype was observed a few times. The gene calls are TRBV20-1 and TRBJ2-7, with a weak D call TRBD1 (7 bases). Per germline, CDR1 DFQATT and CDR2 SNEGSKA (reference sequence). This CDR3 contains 15 residues. The V end was cut by 4 bases, the J end by 3 bases, with 19 bases between. The CDR3 here is CSATRGGTVNYEQYF. DNA of the CDR3: TGCAGTGCTACCAGAGGAGGGACAGTTAACTACGAGCAGTACTTC.

This clonotype was counted between two and nine times. This chain connects TRBV6-5 to TRBJ2-7, with 14 bases matching TRBD2. Germline lookup yields CDR1 MNHEY and CDR2 SVGAGI. The V gene end was trimmed by 5 bases and the J gene end by 4 bases; junction bases not matched to a gene: 7. The CDR3 is 16 amino acids. In DNA, the CDR3 is TGTGCCAGCAGTCCCGGGACTAGCGGGAGAGGTTACGAGCAGTACTTC. Its protein product is CASSPGTSGRGYEQYF.

The chain has TRBV6-5 and TRBJ1-4; D is possibly TRBD1 (5 bases). Looked up from germline, CDR1 is MNHEY and CDR2 is SVGAGI. The CDR3 length is 14 residues. Trimming cost V 2 bases and J 8 bases, with 12 bases left between them. CDR3 region: CASSYEDIPEKLFF. In DNA form, the CDR3 reads TGTGCCAGCAGTTACGAGGACATCCCCGAAAAACTGTTTTTT.